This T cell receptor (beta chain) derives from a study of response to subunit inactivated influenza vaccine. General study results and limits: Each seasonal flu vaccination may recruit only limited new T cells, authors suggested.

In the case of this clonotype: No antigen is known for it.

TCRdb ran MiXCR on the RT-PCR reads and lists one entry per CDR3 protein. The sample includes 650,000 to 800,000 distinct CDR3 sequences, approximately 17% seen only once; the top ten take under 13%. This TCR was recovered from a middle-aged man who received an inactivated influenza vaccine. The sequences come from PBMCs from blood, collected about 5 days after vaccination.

The CDR3 coding sequence is TGTGCCAGCAGTTATACTATGGCCAGGAACACCGGGGAGCTGTTTTTT. Encoded protein: CASSYTMARNTGELFF. The genes are TRBV6-2 or TRBV6-3 and TRBJ2-2; D is uncertain. This CDR3 is 16 amino acids long. Germline V gene sequence: CDR1 MNHEY, CDR2 SVGEGT. V lost 3 bases and J lost 1, with 12 bases in between.